What follows is one T cell receptor beta chain and its context. No antigen is known for it. Germline CDR1 MNHNY, CDR2 SVGAGI (reference sequence). V gave up 1 base and J gave up 5 bases, with 11 bases separating them. This CDR3 spans 14 amino acids. These data belong to a study of shared clonotypes between healthy human individuals. Regarding the study as a whole: It was the non-shared clonotypes that had lower generation probabilities than clonotypes shared by all four donors. Naive CD4 clonotype sharing across several donors was about 5%. The study sampled only blood, and tissue repertoires likely differ.

Using immunoSEQ multiplex PCR, the repertoire was profiled, and TCRdb retains in-frame clones only, with some absent. The sample carries millions of clones, about 95% recorded once. As defined, naive CD8 cells were CD45RO-negative and positively selected for CCR7, with terminally differentiated effector memory CD45RA+ cells excluded. The study enrolled healthy HIV-negative adults without recent acute infections or vaccinations as donors. This receptor was obtained from a man aged 18 to 29 in good health. The chain combines TRBV6-6 with TRBJ1-2; no reliable D call. Sequencing was performed on naive CD8+ T cells sorted from blood. The CDR3 sequence is CASSYFPEHYGYTF. The CDR3 DNA reads TGTGCCAGCAGTTACTTCCCTGAACATTATGGCTACACCTTC.